The 4 T cell receptor beta chains below all came from one sample that was sequenced in a study of OX40 agonist ivuxolimab in advanced cancers. Using immunoSEQ multiplex PCR, the repertoire was profiled, and TCRdb retains in-frame clones only, with some absent. The sample has 75,000 to 100,000 clones, more than 75% seen once. Sample: CD4+ or CD8+ T cells sorted from blood, taken in a trial of the OX40 agonist ivuxolimab. The source is an adult with an advanced solid tumor such as melanoma, head and neck, liver or kidney cancer.

The gene calls are TRBV9 and TRBJ1-3, with unresolved D. Trimming stripped 4 bases from V and 4 bases from J, with 12 bases between. The CDR3 has 14 residues. Germline values: CDR1 SGDLS, CDR2 YYNGEE. CDR3 nucleotide sequence: TGTGCCAGCAGCCCGGAAATAGCCGGAAACACCATATATTTT. It codes for CASSPEIAGNTIYF.

The rearrangement links TRBV6-1 to TRBJ2-5; possibly TRBD2 for D (6 bases). The V end lost 6 bases, the J end lost 0 bases, and 14 bases lay between the germline ends. Germline CDR1 is MNHNS and CDR2 is SASEGT. The CDR3 is 15 amino acids. CDR3 bases: TGTGCCAGCAGCGGGGACTCTTGGTACCAAGAGACCCAGTACTTC. This sequence encodes CASSGDSWYQETQYF.

This clone was seen only once. The genes are TRBV2 and TRBJ1-1; 9 positions match TRBD1. CDR3 length equals 14 residues. Trimming cost V 9 bases and J 4 bases; bases outside gene matches: 9. From germline, CDR1 is SNHLY and CDR2 FYNNEI. The CDR3 DNA reads as TGTGCCAGTATGACAGGGGGTAGGGTCACTGAAGCTTTCTTT. It codes for CASMTGGRVTEAFF.

V gene TRBV5-4 combines with J gene TRBJ2-2; 9 bases agree with TRBD2. Germline V gene data show CDR1 as SGHNT and CDR2 as YYREEE (reference sequence). V shed 2 bases, J shed 6 bases, and the junction held 5 bases outside the gene matches. The CDR3 contains 15 residues. The DNA of the CDR3 is TGTGCCAGCAGCTTCGTAGCGGGAGCGGCCGGGGAGCTGTTTTTT. Protein sequence: CASSFVAGAAGELFF.